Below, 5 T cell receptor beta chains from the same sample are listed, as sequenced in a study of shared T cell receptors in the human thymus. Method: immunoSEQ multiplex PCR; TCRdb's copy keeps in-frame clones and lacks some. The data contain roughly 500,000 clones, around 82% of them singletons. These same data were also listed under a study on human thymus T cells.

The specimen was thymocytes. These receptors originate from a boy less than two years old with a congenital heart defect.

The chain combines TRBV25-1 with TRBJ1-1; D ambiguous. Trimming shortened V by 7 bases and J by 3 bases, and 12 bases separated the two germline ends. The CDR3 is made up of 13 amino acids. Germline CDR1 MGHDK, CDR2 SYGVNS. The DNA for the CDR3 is TGTGCCAGCATCGCTCAGGAGGACACTGAAGCTTTCTTT. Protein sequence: CASIAQEDTEAFF. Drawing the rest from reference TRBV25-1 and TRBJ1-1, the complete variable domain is EADIYQTPRYLVIGTGKKITLECSQTMGHDKMYWYQQDPGMELHLIHYSYGVNSTEKGDLSSESTVSRIRTEHFPLTLESARPSHTSQYLCASIAQEDTEAFFGQGTRLTVV.

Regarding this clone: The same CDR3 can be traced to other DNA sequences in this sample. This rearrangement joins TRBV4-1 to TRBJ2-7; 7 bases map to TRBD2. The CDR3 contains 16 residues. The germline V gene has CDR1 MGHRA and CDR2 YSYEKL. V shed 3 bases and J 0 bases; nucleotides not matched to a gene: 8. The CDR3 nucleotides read TGCGCCAGCAGCCACGCTAGCGGTGAAGCCTCCTACGAGCAGTACTTC. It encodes CASSHASGEASYEQYF.

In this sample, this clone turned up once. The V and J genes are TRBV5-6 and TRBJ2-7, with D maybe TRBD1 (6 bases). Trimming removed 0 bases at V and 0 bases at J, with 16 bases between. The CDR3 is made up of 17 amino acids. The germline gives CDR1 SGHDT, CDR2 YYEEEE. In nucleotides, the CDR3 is TGTGCCAGCAGCTTGGCGTCTTGGACAGCTAGCTCCTACGAGCAGTACTTC. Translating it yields CASSLASWTASSYEQYF.

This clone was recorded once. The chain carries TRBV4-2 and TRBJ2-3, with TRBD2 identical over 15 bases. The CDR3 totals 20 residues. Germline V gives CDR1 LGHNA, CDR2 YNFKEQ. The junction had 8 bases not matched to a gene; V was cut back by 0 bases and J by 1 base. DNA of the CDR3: TGTGCCAGCAGCCAAGATCCACGGACTAGCGGGAGGGCCCGCACAGATACGCAGTATTTT. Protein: CASSQDPRTSGRARTDTQYF.

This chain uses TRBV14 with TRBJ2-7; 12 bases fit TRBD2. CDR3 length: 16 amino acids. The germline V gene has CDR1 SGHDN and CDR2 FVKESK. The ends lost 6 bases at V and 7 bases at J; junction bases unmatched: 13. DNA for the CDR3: TGTGCCAGCAGTAAAGGTTCTAGCGGGAGGGATTGGGAGCAGTACTTC. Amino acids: CASSKGSSGRDWEQYF.